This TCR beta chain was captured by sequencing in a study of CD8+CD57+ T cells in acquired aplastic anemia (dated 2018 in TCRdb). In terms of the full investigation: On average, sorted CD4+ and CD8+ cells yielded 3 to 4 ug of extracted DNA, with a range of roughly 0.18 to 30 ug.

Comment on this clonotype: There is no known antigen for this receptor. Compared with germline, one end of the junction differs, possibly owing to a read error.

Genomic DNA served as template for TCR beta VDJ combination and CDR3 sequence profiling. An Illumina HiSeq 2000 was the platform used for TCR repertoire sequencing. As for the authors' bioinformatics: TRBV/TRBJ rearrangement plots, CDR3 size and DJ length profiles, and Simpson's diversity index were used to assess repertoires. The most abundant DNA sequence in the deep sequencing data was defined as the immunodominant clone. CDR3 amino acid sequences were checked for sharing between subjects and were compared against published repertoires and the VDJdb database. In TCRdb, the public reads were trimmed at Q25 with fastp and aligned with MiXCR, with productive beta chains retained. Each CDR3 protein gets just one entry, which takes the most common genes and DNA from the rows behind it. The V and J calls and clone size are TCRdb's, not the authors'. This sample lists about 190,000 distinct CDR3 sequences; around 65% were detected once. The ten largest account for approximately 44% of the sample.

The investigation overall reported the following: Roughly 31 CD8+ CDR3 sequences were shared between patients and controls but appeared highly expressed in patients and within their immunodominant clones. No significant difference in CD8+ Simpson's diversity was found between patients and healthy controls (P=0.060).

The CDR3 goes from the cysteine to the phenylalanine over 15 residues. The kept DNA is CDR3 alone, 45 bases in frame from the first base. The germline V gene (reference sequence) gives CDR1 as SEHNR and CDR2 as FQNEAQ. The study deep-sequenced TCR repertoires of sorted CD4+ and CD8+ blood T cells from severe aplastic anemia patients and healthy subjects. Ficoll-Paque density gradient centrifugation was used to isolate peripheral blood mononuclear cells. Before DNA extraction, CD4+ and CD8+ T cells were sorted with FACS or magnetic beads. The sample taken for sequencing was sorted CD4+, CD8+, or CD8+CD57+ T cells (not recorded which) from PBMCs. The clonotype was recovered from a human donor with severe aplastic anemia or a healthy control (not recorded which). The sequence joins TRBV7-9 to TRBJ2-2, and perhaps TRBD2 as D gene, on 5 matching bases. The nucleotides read TGTGCCGGCAGCCTCGGGGATCCGAACACCGGGGAGCTGTTTTTT. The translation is CAGSLGDPNTGELFF.